This passage covers 16 T cell receptor beta chains from one sample sequenced in a study of blood T cell repertoires in COVID-19. Repertoires were generated with immunoSEQ multiplex PCR, while TCRdb's copy carries only in-frame clones and drops some. This table holds fewer than 50,000 clones, more than 70% found once. Sequencing was performed on peripheral blood. The origin of the receptors is a man in his sixties or seventies with active COVID-19.

This clone was counted a few times. The CDR3, as DNA: TGTGCCAGAAGCTTCCCTTTTCAGCCCCAGCATTTT. The encoded protein is CARSFPFQPQHF. This chain joins TRBV5-3 and TRBJ1-5, with unresolved D. TRBV5-3 is placed among ORFs of uncertain function. With 2 bases removed from V and 6 bases from J, the gap between germline ends came to 6 bases. The CDR3 has 12 amino acids.

The V and J genes are TRBV2 and TRBJ2-5, with a weak D call TRBD2 (5 bases). Trimming cost V 8 bases and J 1 base, with 8 bases left between them. This CDR3 region has 12 residues. The germline V gene encodes CDR1 SNHLY and CDR2 FYNNEI. The CDR3 loop is CASRLTQETQYF. CDR3 in DNA: TGTGCCAGCCGACTAACCCAAGAGACCCAGTACTTC.

This chain uses TRBV4-1 with TRBJ1-5; TRBD1 matches 9 bases. The CDR3 is 15 amino acids. Losses at the gene ends were 2 bases for V and 4 bases for J; bases not matched to a gene: 3. Germline V gene sequence: CDR1 MGHRA, CDR2 YSYEKL. For the CDR3, the DNA is TGCGCCAGCAGCCAACTGGGGACAGGGAATCAGCCCCAGCATTTT. It yields the protein CASSQLGTGNQPQHF.

The V and J genes are TRBV5-5 and TRBJ1-1, with D unresolved. Germline lookup yields CDR1 SGHKS and CDR2 YYEKEE (reference sequence). Trimming pared 0 bases from V and 1 base from J, leaving 4 bases between. The CDR3 is 13 residues long. The CDR3 sequence: CASSLGGNTEAFF. CDR3 sequence (DNA): TGTGCCAGCAGCTTGGGCGGGAACACTGAAGCTTTCTTT.

As DNA, the CDR3 is TGTGCCAGCAGTTTATCTCCCGGGACAGGGATGGACTACGAGCAGTACTTC. Residues: CASSLSPGTGMDYEQYF. The rearrangement joins TRBV28 to TRBJ2-7; 9 bases are a match to TRBD1. Germline V gene lookup returns CDR1 MDHEN and CDR2 SYDVKM. Trimming took 1 base from V and 3 from J; bases not matched to a gene: 10. CDR3 size: 17 residues. Complete variable domain (other parts from reference TRBV28 and TRBJ2-7): DVKVTQSSRYLVKRTGEKVFLECVQDMDHENMFWYRQDPGLGLRLIYFSYDVKMKEKGDIPEGYSVSREKKERFSLILESASTNQTSMYLCASSLSPGTGMDYEQYFGPGTRLTVT.

The CDR3 bases are TGTGCCAGCAGCCGACAGGGGATCGAAGCTTTCTTT. Its translation is CASSRQGIEAFF. The chain carries TRBV28 and TRBJ1-1; 8 nucleotides line up with TRBD1. Germline CDR1 is MDHEN and CDR2 is SYDVKM. V gave up 6 bases and J gave up 8 bases; unmatched junction bases: 5. The CDR3 totals 12 residues. Based on the CDR3 plus reference TRBV28 and TRBJ1-1, the full variable domain is DVKVTQSSRYLVKRTGEKVFLECVQDMDHENMFWYRQDPGLGLRLIYFSYDVKMKEKGDIPEGYSVSREKKERFSLILESASTNQTSMYLCASSRQGIEAFFGQGTRLTVV.

This chain connects TRBV5-6 to TRBJ1-2, with 10 nucleotides matching TRBD1. Per the germline V gene, CDR1 is SGHDT and CDR2 is YYEEEE. The CDR3 length is 14 residues. After removal of 0 bases from V and 8 bases from J, the junction contained 4 bases not matched to a gene. CDR3 sequence: CASSLGQGAGGYTF. CDR3 bases: TGTGCCAGCAGCTTGGGACAGGGGGCGGGAGGCTACACCTTC.

The chain joins TRBV19 to TRBJ2-5; 8 positions match TRBD2. The trim removed 4 bases at V and 5 bases at J, leaving 12 bases unmatched. Germline V gives CDR1 LNHDA, CDR2 SQIVND (reference sequence). The CDR3 is made up of 16 amino acids. The CDR3: CASSTTGLAVAETQYF. CDR3 bases: TGTGCCAGTAGTACAACCGGACTAGCCGTCGCGGAGACCCAGTACTTC. Full variable domain (missing parts from reference TRBV19 and TRBJ2-5): DGGITQSPKYLFRKEGQNVTLSCEQNLNHDAMYWYRQDPGQGLRLIYYSQIVNDFQKGDIAEGYSVSREKKESFPLTVTSAQKNPTAFYLCASSTTGLAVAETQYFGPGTRLLVL.

Here the CDR3 reads CASTLGGTDTQYF. The CDR3 nucleotides are TGTGCCAGCACCCTGGGCGGGACAGATACGCAGTATTTT. The V gene is TRBV7-9, the J gene TRBJ2-3, with TRBD2 as a possible D gene (5 bases). Germline V CDR1 and CDR2: SEHNR, FQNEAQ (reference sequence). V was pared by 7 bases and J by 3 bases, with 11 bases between. There are 13 residues in the CDR3.

This sequence joins TRBV29-1 and TRBJ2-1, with 10 bases matching TRBD1. The CDR3 contains 13 residues. The germline V gene encodes CDR1 SQVTM and CDR2 ANQGSEA. V was clipped by 7 bases and J by 6 bases; unmatched bases: 6. The CDR3 DNA reads TGCAGCGCCGGGACAGGGGAGTCCAATGAGCAGTTCTTC. Protein: CSAGTGESNEQFF.

This clone was recorded once. The chain recombines TRBV24-1 with TRBJ2-3, with 10 bases lining up with TRBD2. V dropped 5 bases and J dropped 15; count of bases not matched to a gene: 7. CDR1 and CDR2 from the germline V gene are KGHDR and SFDVKD. The CDR3 is 12 amino acids. DNA for the CDR3: TGTGCCACCAGTGCCCTAGCGGGAGAACAATATTTT. Translated: CATSALAGEQYF.

The gene calls are TRBV30 and TRBJ2-7; maybe TRBD2 (6 bases). Germline CDR1 GTSNPN, CDR2 SVGIG (reference sequence). V was clipped by 3 bases and J by 3 bases, with 12 bases between them. The CDR3 consists of 13 residues. The CDR3 here is CAWRRMRGYEQYF. The CDR3, as DNA: TGTGCCTGGAGGAGAATGCGGGGCTACGAGCAGTACTTC.

By proportion, this clone is medium-sized. The gene calls are TRBV2 and TRBJ2-2; no clear D gene. V lost 3 bases and J 5 bases, leaving 10 bases between the germline ends. This CDR3 is 14 amino acids long. Germline V CDR1 and CDR2: SNHLY, FYNNEI. CDR3 sequence: CASSETWVTGELFF. CDR3 nucleotide sequence: TGTGCCAGCAGTGAGACTTGGGTGACCGGGGAGCTGTTTTTT.

This rearrangement joins TRBV5-1 to TRBJ1-6, with TRBD1 matching 7 bases. The CDR3 covers 15 residues. Germline V gene sequence: CDR1 SGHRS, CDR2 YFSETQ. The junction had 4 bases not matched to a gene; V was cut back by 0 bases and J by 7 bases. The CDR3 coding sequence is TGCGCCAGCAGCTTGGTGGGACAGCAAAATTCACCCCTCCACTTT. It encodes CASSLVGQQNSPLHF.

The chain has TRBV19 and TRBJ1-5, with TRBD1 identical over 7 bases. Trimming removed 4 bases from V and 6 bases from J; junction bases left unmatched: 9. Looked up from germline, CDR1 is LNHDA and CDR2 is SQIVND (reference sequence). This CDR3 spans 15 amino acids. Here the CDR3 DNA reads TGTGCCAGTAGTACCCCCCGACAGGGCGGTCAGCCCCAGCATTTT. Translating gives CASSTPRQGGQPQHF.

The CDR3 region has the DNA TGTGCCTGGAGTAAATTCCGGGGAAGTAATTCACCCCTCCACTTT. Its translation: CAWSKFRGSNSPLHF. The genes are TRBV30 and TRBJ1-6; D gene ambiguous. CDR3 length: 15 residues. The V end lost 2 bases, the J end lost 6 bases, and 14 bases lay between the germline ends. The germline CDR1 and CDR2 sequences are GTSNPN and SVGIG (reference sequence).